This T cell receptor beta chain was sequenced in a study of T cell responses to AZD1222 COVID-19 vaccine. Notes on this clone: The antigen is not known.

J gave up 12 bases and V 4 bases, and 17 bases lay outside the gene matches. Germline lookup yields CDR1 MDHEN and CDR2 SYDVKM. The CDR3 has 16 amino acids. Findings of the study overall: Spike-specific TCR depth and breadth grew after two AZD1222 doses. All repertoire sampling was performed exclusively after the peak T cell response. Possibly, clonal diversity was underestimated; donors were largely white British and included more females. Seropositivity was recorded at baseline in only a handful of AZD1222 recipients.

Using immunoSEQ multiplex PCR, the repertoire was profiled, and TCRdb retains in-frame clones only, with some absent. The sample shows 130,000 or so clones, around 89% of them seen only once. This chain joins TRBV28 and TRBJ1-5; 8 positions agree with TRBD1. The source of this sequence is an adult in good health. This material consisted of peripheral blood, taken on day 0 of AZD1222 vaccination. For the CDR3, the DNA is TGTGCCAGCAGTTCCTCCTCCGGGACAGGCACCCAGGGCCAGCATTTT. Protein product: CASSSSSGTGTQGQHF.